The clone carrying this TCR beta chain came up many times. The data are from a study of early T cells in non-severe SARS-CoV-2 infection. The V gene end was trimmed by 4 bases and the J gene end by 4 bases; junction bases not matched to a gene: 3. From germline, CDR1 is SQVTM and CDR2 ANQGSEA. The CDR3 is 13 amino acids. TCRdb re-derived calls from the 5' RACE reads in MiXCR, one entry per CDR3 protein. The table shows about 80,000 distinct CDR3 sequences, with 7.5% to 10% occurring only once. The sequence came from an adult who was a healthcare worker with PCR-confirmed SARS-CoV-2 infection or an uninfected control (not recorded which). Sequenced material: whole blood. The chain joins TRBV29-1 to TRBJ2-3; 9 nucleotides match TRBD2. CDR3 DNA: TGCAGCGTTGGGGGACTAGCATCAGATACGCAGTATTTT. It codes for CSVGGLASDTQYF.